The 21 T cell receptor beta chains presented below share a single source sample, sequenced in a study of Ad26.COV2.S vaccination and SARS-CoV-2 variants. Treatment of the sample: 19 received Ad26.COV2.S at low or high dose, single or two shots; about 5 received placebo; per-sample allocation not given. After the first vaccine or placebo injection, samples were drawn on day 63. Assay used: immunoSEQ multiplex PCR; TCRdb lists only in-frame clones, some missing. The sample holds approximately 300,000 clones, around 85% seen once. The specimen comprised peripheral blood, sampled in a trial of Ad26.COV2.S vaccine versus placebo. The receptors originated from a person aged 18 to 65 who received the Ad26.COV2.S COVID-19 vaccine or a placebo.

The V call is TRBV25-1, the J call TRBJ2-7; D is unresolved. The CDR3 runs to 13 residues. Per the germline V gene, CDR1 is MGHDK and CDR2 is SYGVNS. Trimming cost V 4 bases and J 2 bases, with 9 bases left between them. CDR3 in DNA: TGTGCCAGCAGTGGGGCGTCGGCCTACGAGCAGTACTTC. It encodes CASSGASAYEQYF.

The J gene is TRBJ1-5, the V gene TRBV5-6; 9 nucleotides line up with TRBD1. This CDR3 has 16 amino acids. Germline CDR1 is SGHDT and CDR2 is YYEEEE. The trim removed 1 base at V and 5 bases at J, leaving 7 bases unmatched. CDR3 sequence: CASSLFIDRGDQPQHF. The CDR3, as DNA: TGTGCCAGCAGCTTGTTTATCGACAGGGGGGATCAGCCCCAGCATTTT.

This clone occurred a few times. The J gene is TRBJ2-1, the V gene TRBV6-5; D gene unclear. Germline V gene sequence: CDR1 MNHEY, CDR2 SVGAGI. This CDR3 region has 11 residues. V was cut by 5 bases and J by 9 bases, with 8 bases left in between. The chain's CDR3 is CASSKHFEQFF. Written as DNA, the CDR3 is TGTGCCAGCAGTAAACATTTTGAGCAGTTCTTC.

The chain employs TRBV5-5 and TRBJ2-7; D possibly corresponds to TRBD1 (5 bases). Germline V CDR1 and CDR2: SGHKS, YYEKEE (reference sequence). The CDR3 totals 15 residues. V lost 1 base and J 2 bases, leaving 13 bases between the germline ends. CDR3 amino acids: CASSLLSDRPYEQYF. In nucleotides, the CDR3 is TGTGCCAGCAGCTTGCTCTCTGACAGACCCTACGAGCAGTACTTC.

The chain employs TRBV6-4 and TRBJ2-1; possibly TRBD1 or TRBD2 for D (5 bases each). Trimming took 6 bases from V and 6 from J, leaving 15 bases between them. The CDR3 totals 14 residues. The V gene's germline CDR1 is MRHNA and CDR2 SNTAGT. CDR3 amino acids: CASRDTSWGNEQFF. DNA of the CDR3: TGTGCCAGCAGGGACACTAGTTGGGGCAATGAGCAGTTCTTC.

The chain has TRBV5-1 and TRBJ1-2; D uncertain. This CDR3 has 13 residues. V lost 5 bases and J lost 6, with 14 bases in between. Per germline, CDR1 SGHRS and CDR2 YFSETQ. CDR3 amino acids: CASRFPGEDGYTF. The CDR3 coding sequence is TGCGCCAGCAGATTCCCTGGAGAAGATGGCTACACCTTC. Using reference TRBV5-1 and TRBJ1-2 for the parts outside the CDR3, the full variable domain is KAGVTQTPRYLIKTRGQQVTLSCSPISGHRSVSWYQQTPGQGLQFLFEYFSETQRNKGNFPGRFSGRQFSNSRSEMNVSTLELGDSALYLCASRFPGEDGYTFGSGTRLTVV.

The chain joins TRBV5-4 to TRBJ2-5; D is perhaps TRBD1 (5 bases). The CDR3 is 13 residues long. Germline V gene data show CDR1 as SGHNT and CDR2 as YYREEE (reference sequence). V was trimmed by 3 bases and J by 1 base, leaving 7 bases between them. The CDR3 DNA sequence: TGTGCCAGCAGCTACAGGAGCCAAGAGACCCAGTACTTC. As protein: CASSYRSQETQYF.

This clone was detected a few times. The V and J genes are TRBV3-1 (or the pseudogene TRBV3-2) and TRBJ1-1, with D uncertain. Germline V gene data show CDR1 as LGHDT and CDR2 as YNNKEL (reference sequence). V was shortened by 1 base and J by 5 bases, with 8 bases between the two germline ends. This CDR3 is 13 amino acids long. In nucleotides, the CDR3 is TGTGCCAGCAGCCAAGGACAACGGACTGAAGCTTTCTTT. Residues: CASSQGQRTEAFF.

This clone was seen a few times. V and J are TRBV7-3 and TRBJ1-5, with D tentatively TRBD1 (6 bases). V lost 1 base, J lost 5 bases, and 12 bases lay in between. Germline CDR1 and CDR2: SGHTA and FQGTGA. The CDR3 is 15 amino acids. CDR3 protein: CASSLNGQLYQPQHF. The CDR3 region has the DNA TGTGCCAGCAGCTTAAACGGACAGCTCTATCAGCCCCAGCATTTT. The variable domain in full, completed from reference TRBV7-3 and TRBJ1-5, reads GAGVSQTPSNKVTEKGKYVELRCDPISGHTALYWYRQSLGQGPEFLIYFQGTGAADDSGLPNDRFFAVRPEGSVSTLKIQRTERGDSAVYLCASSLNGQLYQPQHFGDGTRLSIL.

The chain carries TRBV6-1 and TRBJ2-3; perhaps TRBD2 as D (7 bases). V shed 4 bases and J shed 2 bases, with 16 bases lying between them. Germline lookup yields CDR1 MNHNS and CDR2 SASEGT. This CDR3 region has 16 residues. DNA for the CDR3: TGTGCCAGCAGTGGACTGGGGGGGGGCTTCACAGATACGCAGTATTTT. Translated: CASSGLGGGFTDTQYF.

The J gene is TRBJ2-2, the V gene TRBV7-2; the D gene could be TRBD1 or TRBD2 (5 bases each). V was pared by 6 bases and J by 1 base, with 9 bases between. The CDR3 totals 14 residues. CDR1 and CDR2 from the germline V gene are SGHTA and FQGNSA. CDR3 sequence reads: CASRGVRNTGELFF. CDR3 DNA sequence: TGTGCCAGCAGGGGGGTGAGGAACACCGGGGAGCTGTTTTTT. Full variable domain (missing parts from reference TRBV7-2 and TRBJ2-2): GAGVSQSPSNKVTEKGKDVELRCDPISGHTALYWYRQSLGQGLEFLIYFQGNSAPDKSGLPSDRFSAERTGGSVSTLTIQRTQQEDSAVYLCASRGVRNTGELFFGEGSRLTVL.

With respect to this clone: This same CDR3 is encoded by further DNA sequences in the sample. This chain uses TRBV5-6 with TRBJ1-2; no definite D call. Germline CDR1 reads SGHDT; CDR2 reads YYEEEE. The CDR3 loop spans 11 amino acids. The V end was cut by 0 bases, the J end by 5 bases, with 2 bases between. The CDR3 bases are TGTGCCAGCAGCTTGGATTATGGCTACACCTTC. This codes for CASSLDYGYTF.

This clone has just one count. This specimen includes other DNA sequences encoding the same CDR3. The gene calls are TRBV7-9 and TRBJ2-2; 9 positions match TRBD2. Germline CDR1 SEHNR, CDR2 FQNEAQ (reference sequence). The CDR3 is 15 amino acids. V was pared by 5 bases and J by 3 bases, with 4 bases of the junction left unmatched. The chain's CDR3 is CASSPSGGHTGELFF. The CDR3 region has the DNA TGTGCCAGCAGCCCCAGCGGGGGGCACACCGGGGAGCTGTTTTTT. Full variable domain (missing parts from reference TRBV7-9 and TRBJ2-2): DTGVSQNPRHKITKRGQNVTFRCDPISEHNRLYWYRQTLGQGPEFLTYFQNEAQLEKSRLLSDRFSAERPKGSFSTLEIQRTEQGDSAMYLCASSPSGGHTGELFFGEGSRLTVL.

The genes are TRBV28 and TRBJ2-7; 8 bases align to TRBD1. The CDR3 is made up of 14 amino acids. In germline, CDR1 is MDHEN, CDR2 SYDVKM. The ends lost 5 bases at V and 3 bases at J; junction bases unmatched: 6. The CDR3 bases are TGTGCCAGCAGTGCTACCGACAGGGGCTACGAGCAGTACTTC. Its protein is CASSATDRGYEQYF.

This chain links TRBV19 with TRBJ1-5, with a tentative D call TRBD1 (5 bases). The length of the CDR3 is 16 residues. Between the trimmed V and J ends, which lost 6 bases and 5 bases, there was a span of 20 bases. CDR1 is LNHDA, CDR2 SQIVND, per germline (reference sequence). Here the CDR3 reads CASRDAGAGQDQPQHF. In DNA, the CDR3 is TGTGCCAGTAGAGATGCCGGGGCGGGTCAAGATCAGCCCCAGCATTTT. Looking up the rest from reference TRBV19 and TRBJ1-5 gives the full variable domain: DGGITQSPKYLFRKEGQNVTLSCEQNLNHDAMYWYRQDPGQGLRLIYYSQIVNDFQKGDIAEGYSVSREKKESFPLTVTSAQKNPTAFYLCASRDAGAGQDQPQHFGDGTRLSIL.

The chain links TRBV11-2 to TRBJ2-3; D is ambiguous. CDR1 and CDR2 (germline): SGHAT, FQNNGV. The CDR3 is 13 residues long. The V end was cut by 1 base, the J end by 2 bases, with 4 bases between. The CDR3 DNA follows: TGTGCCAGCAGCTTAGGACACACAGATACGCAGTATTTT. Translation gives CASSLGHTDTQYF.

CDR3 sequence: CASSLILGEKLFF. Written as DNA, the CDR3 is TGTGCCAGCAGCTTAATCCTGGGCGAAAAACTGTTTTTT. The chain recombines TRBV7-2 with TRBJ1-4; D is unresolved. V was clipped by 2 bases and J by 8 bases, with 9 bases between them. Per the germline V gene, CDR1 is SGHTA and CDR2 is FQGNSA. This CDR3 region has 13 residues.

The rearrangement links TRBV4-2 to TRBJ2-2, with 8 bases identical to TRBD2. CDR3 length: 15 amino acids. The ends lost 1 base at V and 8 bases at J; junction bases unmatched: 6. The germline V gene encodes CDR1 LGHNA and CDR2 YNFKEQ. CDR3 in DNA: TGTGCCAGCAGCCAAGCCGGGACTAGAGTTGGGGAGCTGTTTTTT. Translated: CASSQAGTRVGELFF.

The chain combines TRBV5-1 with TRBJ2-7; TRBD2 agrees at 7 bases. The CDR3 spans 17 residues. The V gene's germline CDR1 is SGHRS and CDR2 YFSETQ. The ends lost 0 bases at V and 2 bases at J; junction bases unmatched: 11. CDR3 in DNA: TGCGCCAGCAGCTTGGGTTTTGGGGCGGGGACTACCTACGAGCAGTACTTC. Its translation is CASSLGFGAGTTYEQYF.

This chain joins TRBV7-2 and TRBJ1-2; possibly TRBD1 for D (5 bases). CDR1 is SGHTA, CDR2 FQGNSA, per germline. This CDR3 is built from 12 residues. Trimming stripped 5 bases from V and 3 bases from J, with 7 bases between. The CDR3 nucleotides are TGTGCCAGCAGCGCAGGGTACTATGGCTACACCTTC. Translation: CASSAGYYGYTF.

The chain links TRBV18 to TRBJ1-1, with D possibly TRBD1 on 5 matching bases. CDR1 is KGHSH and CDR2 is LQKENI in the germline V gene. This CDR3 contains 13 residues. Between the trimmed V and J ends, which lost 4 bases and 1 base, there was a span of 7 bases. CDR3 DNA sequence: TGTGCCAGCTCACGCGACAGGAACACTGAAGCTTTCTTT. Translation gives CASSRDRNTEAFF.